The present T cell receptor (beta chain) was sequenced within a study of vaccination and CD4 T cells after COVID-19. As for this clonotype: Its antigen is undetermined.

Regarding treatment: roughly 10-day PBMC culture with coronavirus spike peptide pools or control peptides (ViraFEST assay). The V gene's germline CDR1 is MNHEY and CDR2 SVGAGI. The CDR3 has 15 amino acids. V shed 4 bases and J 4 bases; nucleotides not matched to a gene: 5. Cultured CD4+ T-cell DNA underwent Oncomine TCR Beta short-read sequencing. TCRdb itself ran the PCR reads through MiXCR, one entry per CDR3 protein. Of around 26,000 distinct CDR3 sequences listed, 64% are singletons. The rearrangement uses TRBV6-5 and TRBJ2-5; 11 nucleotides match TRBD2. This receptor was identified in a human donor who had recovered from COVID-19. Sequenced material: CD4+ T cells from blood, cultured in vitro. This CDR3 reads CASSLAGGRRETQYF. The CDR3 DNA reads as TGTGCCAGCAGTTTAGCGGGAGGGCGTCGAGAGACCCAGTACTTC.